This entry lists 26 T cell receptor beta chains sequenced from one sample in a study of blood T cell repertoires in COVID-19. Produced via immunoSEQ multiplex PCR; TCRdb's table is partial and in-frame only. This table holds over 200,000 clones, 84% found once. The material sequenced was peripheral blood. Receptors were obtained from a woman in her forties or fifties with active or convalescent COVID-19.

V and J are TRBV5-1 and TRBJ2-5, with TRBD1 matching over 11 bases. Per the germline V gene, CDR1 is SGHRS and CDR2 is YFSETQ. The CDR3 sequence is 16 residues long. V trimming: 3 bases; J trimming: 5 bases; junction bases outside the gene matches: 9. For the CDR3, the DNA is TGCGCCAGCAGCTCCGGTTCGGGACAGGGGGTCGAGACCCAGTACTTC. Residues: CASSSGSGQGVETQYF.

V gene TRBV5-1 combines with J gene TRBJ2-3, with 10 bases fitting TRBD1. Germline V gene data show CDR1 as SGHRS and CDR2 as YFSETQ. This CDR3 comprises 19 residues. V dropped 4 bases and J dropped 1; count of bases not matched to a gene: 15. CDR3 sequence reads: CASSDGIRDRGPRTDTQYF. The CDR3, as DNA: TGCGCCAGCAGCGATGGCATCCGGGACAGGGGCCCTCGCACAGATACGCAGTATTTT.

In this sample, this clone turned up once. This sequence joins TRBV19 and TRBJ1-2, with D maybe TRBD1 (5 bases). Trimming cost V 7 bases and J 4 bases, with 13 bases left between them. Germline CDR1 LNHDA, CDR2 SQIVND (reference sequence). This CDR3 has 13 amino acids. Here the CDR3 reads CASTDRGSYGYTF. CDR3 nucleotides: TGTGCCAGTACCGATAGGGGATCCTATGGCTACACCTTC. Full variable domain (missing parts from reference TRBV19 and TRBJ1-2): DGGITQSPKYLFRKEGQNVTLSCEQNLNHDAMYWYRQDPGQGLRLIYYSQIVNDFQKGDIAEGYSVSREKKESFPLTVTSAQKNPTAFYLCASTDRGSYGYTFGSGTRLTVV.

The V and J genes are TRBV4-1 and TRBJ1-5, with D unclear. The CDR3 is made up of 15 amino acids. Per germline, CDR1 MGHRA and CDR2 YSYEKL. With 4 bases removed from V and 3 bases from J, the gap between germline ends came to 13 bases. Here the CDR3 reads CASSPGSRYNQPQHF. CDR3 bases: TGCGCCAGCAGCCCTGGTAGTCGGTACAATCAGCCCCAGCATTTT.

The chain has TRBV28 and TRBJ2-2, with D possibly TRBD2 on 5 matching bases. The CDR3 runs to 15 residues. The V gene lost 5 bases and the J gene lost 3 bases, with 13 bases spanning the gap. The germline gives CDR1 MDHEN, CDR2 SYDVKM. The CDR3 nucleotides read TGTGCCAGCAGTGCCCTCAGCGGTTACACCGGGGAGCTGTTTTTT. Protein sequence: CASSALSGYTGELFF.

The CDR3 is CASSLGLTSRQFF. DNA of the CDR3: TGTGCCAGCAGCTTAGGCCTGACTAGTAGGCAGTTCTTC. The chain has TRBV11-3 and TRBJ2-1; TRBD2 is a possible D gene (6 bases). Germline assignment: CDR1 SGHNT and CDR2 YENEEA. The CDR3 runs 13 residues. V lost 1 base to trimming and J lost 12 bases, with 13 bases between them.

This chain links TRBV7-2 with TRBJ2-1; TRBD2 matches at 10 bases. The CDR3 loop spans 15 amino acids. V lost 4 bases, J lost 3 bases, and 3 bases stayed unmatched. Germline V gene sequence: CDR1 SGHTA, CDR2 FQGNSA. The CDR3 is CASSSSSGGYNEQFF. The CDR3 DNA follows: TGTGCCAGCAGCTCTTCTAGCGGGGGCTACAATGAGCAGTTCTTC.

V is TRBV6-5 and J is TRBJ1-6; 8 bases agree with TRBD1. The germline V gene encodes CDR1 MNHEY and CDR2 SVGAGI. CDR3 length equals 13 residues. V trimming: 6 bases; J trimming: 10 bases; junction bases outside the gene matches: 5. The CDR3, as DNA: TGTGCCAGCAGGGACAGGGTGGGCTCACCCCTCCACTTT. Amino acids: CASRDRVGSPLHF.

This clone was recorded once. The gene calls are TRBV5-1 and TRBJ1-2; 9 bases are a match to TRBD1. This CDR3 contains 14 residues. Germline V CDR1 and CDR2: SGHRS, YFSETQ. The ends lost 4 bases at V and 2 bases at J; junction bases unmatched: 3. The CDR3 DNA reads TGCGCCAGCAGCCCGACAGGGGGGAACTATGGCTACACCTTC. Its protein product is CASSPTGGNYGYTF.

The CDR3 DNA reads as TGTGCCATCAGCCAGATCAGAGGTACCGGCGAGGACACCATATATTTT. It is translated as CAISQIRGTGEDTIYF. The chain links TRBV10-3 to TRBJ1-3; D gene uncertain. Germline V gives CDR1 ENHRY, CDR2 SYGVKD. Deletions cut 6 bases from V and 8 bases from J, with 23 bases between. The CDR3 runs 16 residues.

This chain uses TRBV7-2 with TRBJ2-7; 13 bases agree with TRBD2. Germline loops: CDR1 SGHTA, CDR2 FQGNSA. The J segment lost 5 bases and the V segment lost 5 bases, leaving 3 bases of the junction unmatched. The CDR3 length is 14 residues. Here the CDR3 reads CASSLGTSGNEQYF. The CDR3 DNA sequence: TGTGCCAGCAGCCTCGGGACTAGCGGGAACGAGCAGTACTTC. Together with reference TRBV7-2 and TRBJ2-7, the CDR3 gives the full variable domain: GAGVSQSPSNKVTEKGKDVELRCDPISGHTALYWYRQSLGQGLEFLIYFQGNSAPDKSGLPSDRFSAERTGGSVSTLTIQRTQQEDSAVYLCASSLGTSGNEQYFGPGTRLTVT.

This clone was recorded a few times. V usage is TRBV4-1 and J usage is TRBJ1-1; a weak D match, TRBD1 (6 bases). V was pared by 4 bases and J by 1 base, with 10 bases between. The V gene's germline CDR1 is MGHRA and CDR2 YSYEKL. CDR3 length equals 14 residues. The CDR3 loop reads CASSLQGQNTEAFF. Here the CDR3 DNA reads TGCGCCAGCAGCCTACAGGGTCAGAACACTGAAGCTTTCTTT.

The chain is built from TRBV6-1 and TRBJ1-6; 7 bases match TRBD1. The ends lost 3 bases at V and 0 bases at J; junction bases unmatched: 2. Germline CDR1 reads MNHNS; CDR2 reads SASEGT. CDR3 length: 16 residues. In DNA form, the CDR3 reads TGTGCCAGCAGTGACTGGGACAGCTCCTATAATTCACCCCTCCACTTT. It is translated as CASSDWDSSYNSPLHF.

The V call is TRBV18, the J call TRBJ2-7, with TRBD2 as a possible D gene (6 bases). CDR3 size: 15 residues. Germline lookup yields CDR1 KGHSH and CDR2 LQKENI. Trimming shortened V by 0 bases and J by 2 bases, and 11 bases separated the two germline ends. Here the CDR3 DNA reads TGTGCCAGCTCACCACCACGGGAGAGGACCTACGAGCAGTACTTC. Amino acid sequence: CASSPPRERTYEQYF.

The V call is TRBV9, the J call TRBJ2-6; D is possibly TRBD2 (6 bases). The V end lost 3 bases, the J end lost 3 bases, and 22 bases lay between the germline ends. CDR3 length equals 19 residues. From germline, CDR1 is SGDLS and CDR2 YYNGEE. CDR3 sequence reads: CASSAGGGQVGLGANVLTF. The CDR3 bases are TGTGCCAGCAGCGCCGGGGGTGGGCAGGTTGGCCTTGGGGCCAACGTCCTGACTTTC.

The V call is TRBV6-5, the J call TRBJ1-2, with TRBD1 as a possible D gene (5 bases). Trimming shortened V by 2 bases and J by 6 bases, and 10 bases separated the two germline ends. This CDR3 comprises 13 residues. The germline V gene has CDR1 MNHEY and CDR2 SVGAGI. The CDR3, as DNA: TGTGCCAGCAGTTACGGGCAGGGTGATGGCTACACCTTC. It codes for CASSYGQGDGYTF.

DNA for the CDR3: TGCGCCAGCAGCTTGCAGGGGCTGGGGTCACCCCTCCACTTT. It codes for CASSLQGLGSPLHF. The V call is TRBV5-1, the J call TRBJ1-6; tentative D call: TRBD1 (6 bases). The CDR3 is 14 amino acids. V was pared by 1 base and J by 10 bases, with 12 bases between. Germline lookup yields CDR1 SGHRS and CDR2 YFSETQ.

The table lists this clone with a few counts. The gene calls are TRBV6-1 and TRBJ2-3; D perhaps matches TRBD1 (5 bases). The CDR3 is 16 amino acids. CDR1 and CDR2 from the germline V gene are MNHNS and SASEGT. V lost 1 base, J lost 2 bases, and 13 bases lay in between. The CDR3 DNA sequence: TGTGCCAGCAGTGAAGGTCGCAGGGTATCCACAGATACGCAGTATTTT. Protein sequence: CASSEGRRVSTDTQYF.

The V and J genes are TRBV4-1 and TRBJ2-1; 10 bases are a match to TRBD2. The CDR3 totals 16 residues. J gave up 1 base and V 6 bases, and 6 bases lay outside the gene matches. CDR1 and CDR2 from the germline V gene are MGHRA and YSYEKL. DNA for the CDR3: TGCGCCAGCAGGTTAGAAGCGGGAGGGTCCTACAATGAGCAGTTCTTC. It encodes CASRLEAGGSYNEQFF.

In regard to this clone: This specimen includes other DNA sequences encoding the same CDR3. The V gene is TRBV5-1, the J gene TRBJ1-2; D may be TRBD1 (5 bases). Trimming stripped 2 bases from V and 2 bases from J, with 10 bases between. Germline V CDR1 and CDR2: SGHRS, YFSETQ. The CDR3 is 14 residues long. As DNA, the CDR3 is TGCGCCAGCAGCTTTGGGGGGAGCAACTATGGCTACACCTTC. It translates to CASSFGGSNYGYTF.

The rearrangement links TRBV7-9 to TRBJ1-4; D is unclear. Trimming shortened V by 1 base and J by 0 bases, and 6 bases separated the two germline ends. The germline gives CDR1 SEHNR, CDR2 FQNEAQ (reference sequence). The CDR3 extends over 15 amino acids. The CDR3 loop is CASSLVGTTNEKLFF. The CDR3 DNA reads TGTGCCAGCAGCTTAGTCGGGACAACTAATGAAAAACTGTTTTTT.

In this sample, this clone turned up once. The CDR3 loop reads CATSRDGLITDTQYF. CDR3 coding DNA: TGTGCCACCAGCAGAGACGGACTTATTACAGATACGCAGTATTTT. The genes are TRBV15 and TRBJ2-3, with a possible D match to TRBD2 (5 bases). Germline lookup yields CDR1 LNHNV and CDR2 YYDKDF (reference sequence). This CDR3 has 15 residues. Trimming shortened V by 0 bases and J by 3 bases, and 10 bases separated the two germline ends.

The sample holds one count of this clone. V and J are TRBV2 and TRBJ1-5, with D unresolved. This CDR3 spans 13 amino acids. The germline CDR1 and CDR2 sequences are SNHLY and FYNNEI. V was cut by 4 bases and J by 7 bases, with 11 bases left in between. For the CDR3, the DNA is TGTGCCAGCAGTGGAGGCCCTGGGCAGCCCCAGCATTTT. Encoded protein: CASSGGPGQPQHF. Full variable domain (missing parts from reference TRBV2 and TRBJ1-5): EPEVTQTPSHQVTQMGQEVILRCVPISNHLYFYWYRQILGQKVEFLVSFYNNEISEKSEIFDDQFSVERPDGSNFTLKIRSTKLEDSAMYFCASSGGPGQPQHFGDGTRLSIL.

This clone was counted once. CDR3 residues: CASSPLQGAPGNTEAFF. The DNA of the CDR3 is TGTGCCAGCTCTCCGTTACAGGGGGCGCCGGGGAACACTGAAGCTTTCTTT. This chain links TRBV18 with TRBJ1-1; TRBD1 agrees at 9 bases. Germline CDR1 is KGHSH and CDR2 is LQKENI. The CDR3 runs 17 residues. Unmatched junction bases numbered 12, after V lost 6 bases and J lost 1 base.

This chain links TRBV7-8 with TRBJ1-6; TRBD1 matches at 7 bases. Germline loops: CDR1 SGHVS, CDR2 FQNEAQ. CDR3 length equals 15 residues. With V trimmed by 5 bases and J by 5 bases, 6 bases remained unmatched. The CDR3 loop is CASSPGTVHNSPLHF. The CDR3 region has the DNA TGTGCCAGCAGCCCCGGGACAGTTCATAATTCACCCCTCCACTTT.

V and J are TRBV5-5 and TRBJ2-3; maybe TRBD2 (6 bases). With 4 bases removed from V and 10 bases from J, the gap between germline ends came to 13 bases. Germline loops: CDR1 SGHKS, CDR2 YYEKEE (reference sequence). The CDR3 length is 12 residues. The CDR3 loop reads CASSVGLWAQYF. The CDR3 DNA follows: TGTGCCAGCAGCGTGGGACTTTGGGCGCAGTATTTT.